These 28 T cell receptor beta chains originate from one sample sequenced in a study of T cell responses to AZD1222 COVID-19 vaccine. TCRdb keeps only in-frame clones here, not all; method: immunoSEQ multiplex PCR. Among 150,000 to 200,000 clones listed, approximately 94% were seen once. Sequencing used peripheral blood, obtained 28 days after the second AZD1222 dose. Receptors originate from an adult who received the AZD1222 COVID-19 vaccine.

V gene TRBV11-3 combines with J gene TRBJ1-6; D uncertain. Deletions cut 5 bases from V and 5 bases from J, with 7 bases between. Germline loops: CDR1 SGHNT, CDR2 YENEEA. The CDR3 totals 13 residues. The CDR3 spells CASSHTNNSPLHF. Written as DNA, the CDR3 is TGTGCCAGCAGCCACACCAATAATTCACCCCTCCACTTT.

As regards this clone: The same CDR3 can be traced to other DNA sequences in this sample. The chain recombines TRBV20-1 with TRBJ1-1; no clear D gene. With 2 bases removed from V and 0 bases from J, the gap between germline ends came to 1 base. The CDR3 has 11 amino acids. Germline V gene lookup returns CDR1 DFQATT and CDR2 SNEGSKA (reference sequence). The CDR3 protein is CSARLNTEAFF. CDR3 nucleotide sequence: TGCAGTGCTAGATTGAACACTGAAGCTTTCTTT.

V usage is TRBV19 and J usage is TRBJ2-7; tentative D call: TRBD2 (7 bases). CDR1 and CDR2 (germline): LNHDA, SQIVND (reference sequence). This CDR3 spans 12 amino acids. V lost 4 bases to trimming and J lost 6 bases, with 10 bases between them. The CDR3 spells CASSTGGPEQYF. DNA for the CDR3: TGTGCCAGTAGTACCGGGGGGCCCGAGCAGTACTTC.

V usage is TRBV6-5 and J usage is TRBJ2-1; 7 positions agree with TRBD2. The trim removed 5 bases at V and 6 bases at J, leaving 10 bases unmatched. Germline CDR1 MNHEY, CDR2 SVGAGI. The CDR3 extends over 15 amino acids. The CDR3 region is CASSRGRGTSNEQFF. CDR3 nucleotides: TGTGCCAGCAGTCGCGGGAGAGGGACCTCCAATGAGCAGTTCTTC.

This chain connects TRBV18 to TRBJ2-7; D is unclear. Germline CDR1 KGHSH, CDR2 LQKENI. V lost 2 bases and J lost 2, with 10 bases in between. The CDR3 totals 14 residues. Here the CDR3 reads CASSPVGIPYEQYF. DNA for the CDR3: TGTGCCAGCTCACCAGTGGGGATCCCCTACGAGCAGTACTTC.

V gene TRBV5-1 combines with J gene TRBJ2-5; the D is unclear. V lost 4 bases and J lost 3, with 13 bases in between. Germline values: CDR1 SGHRS, CDR2 YFSETQ. This CDR3 has 14 residues. CDR3 DNA sequence: TGCGCCAGCAGCCCTGACTCGACAAAAGAGACCCAGTACTTC. Its translation is CASSPDSTKETQYF. Drawing the rest from reference TRBV5-1 and TRBJ2-5, the complete variable domain is KAGVTQTPRYLIKTRGQQVTLSCSPISGHRSVSWYQQTPGQGLQFLFEYFSETQRNKGNFPGRFSGRQFSNSRSEMNVSTLELGDSALYLCASSPDSTKETQYFGPGTRLLVL.

The chain joins TRBV6-5 to TRBJ1-1, with 7 bases matching TRBD1. V lost 6 bases to trimming and J lost 5 bases; unmatched junction nucleotides: 3. The CDR3 is made up of 12 amino acids. Per the germline V gene, CDR1 is MNHEY and CDR2 is SVGAGI. The CDR3 DNA follows: TGTGCCAGCAGCAACAGGGGAACTGAAGCTTTCTTT. Its protein product is CASSNRGTEAFF.

V gene TRBV4-2 combines with J gene TRBJ2-1; TRBD2 matches at 8 bases. The CDR3 runs to 15 residues. J lost 3 bases, V lost 1 base, and 2 bases had no gene match. The germline V gene has CDR1 LGHNA and CDR2 YNFKEQ. CDR3 nucleotides: TGTGCCAGCAGCCAAGTTGCGGGAGGCTACAATGAGCAGTTCTTC. Translating it yields CASSQVAGGYNEQFF.

V and J are TRBV10-1 and TRBJ2-1; D might be TRBD2 (7 bases). CDR1 and CDR2 from the germline V gene are WNHNN and SYGVQD (reference sequence). The CDR3 loop spans 16 amino acids. The V gene lost 2 bases and the J gene lost 0 bases, with 11 bases spanning the gap. CDR3 in amino acids: CASSEEGGLSYNEQFF. CDR3 DNA sequence: TGCGCCAGCAGTGAGGAGGGGGGGCTCTCCTACAATGAGCAGTTCTTC.

J is TRBJ2-5 and V is TRBV7-2; 8 bases are shared with TRBD1. Unmatched junction bases numbered 11, after V lost 0 bases and J lost 5 bases. CDR1 SGHTA and CDR2 FQGNSA come from the germline V gene. The CDR3 runs 17 residues. The CDR3 region is CASSLAGTGPPWETQYF. CDR3 nucleotide sequence: TGTGCCAGCAGCTTAGCCGGGACAGGACCTCCATGGGAGACCCAGTACTTC.

The chain recombines TRBV5-4 with TRBJ2-1; no firm D call. The CDR3 contains 14 residues. Germline V gene data show CDR1 as SGHNT and CDR2 as YYREEE (reference sequence). The V end lost 5 bases, the J end lost 0 bases, and 9 bases lay between the germline ends. CDR3 coding DNA: TGTGCCAGCAGGTCGGAAAGCTCCTACAATGAGCAGTTCTTC. Its protein product is CASRSESSYNEQFF.

V gene TRBV6-5 combines with J gene TRBJ2-7; D tentatively fits TRBD1 or TRBD2 (6 bases each). Germline V gene lookup returns CDR1 MNHEY and CDR2 SVGAGI. CDR3 size: 15 residues. Trimming cost V 1 base and J 6 bases, with 16 bases left between them. CDR3 DNA: TGTGCCAGCAGTTACTTGGGGGGCGCCGAGGGCGAGCAGTACTTC. Protein sequence: CASSYLGGAEGEQYF.

This sequence joins TRBV5-1 and TRBJ1-2, with D hard to call. The V end was cut by 0 bases, the J end by 1 base, with 10 bases between. The CDR3 extends over 15 amino acids. The V gene's germline CDR1 is SGHRS and CDR2 YFSETQ. CDR3 DNA: TGCGCCAGCAGCTTGGTGCCAGAGATTAACTATGGCTACACCTTC. Residues: CASSLVPEINYGYTF.

The rearrangement uses TRBV11-2 and TRBJ1-2; D uncertain. Trimming cost V 6 bases and J 4 bases, with 15 bases left between them. The CDR3 loop spans 14 amino acids. Germline lookup yields CDR1 SGHAT and CDR2 FQNNGV. The CDR3, as DNA: TGTGCCAGCAGAAGGTATGGCGCAGTCTATGGCTACACCTTC. Its protein product is CASRRYGAVYGYTF.

This clone has only a few counts. The genes are TRBV6-5 and TRBJ1-4, with 11 bases aligning to TRBD1. V lost 4 bases to trimming and J lost 8 bases; unmatched junction nucleotides: 3. The CDR3 covers 14 residues. Germline lookup yields CDR1 MNHEY and CDR2 SVGAGI. CDR3 sequence reads: CASSWTGGEEKLFF. In DNA form, the CDR3 reads TGTGCCAGCAGTTGGACAGGGGGCGAAGAAAAACTGTTTTTT.

The chain has TRBV27 and TRBJ2-1; D call uncertain. The ends were cut back, 2 bases at V and 4 bases at J, with 6 bases in the middle. The length of the CDR3 is 13 residues. The germline CDR1 and CDR2 sequences are MNHEY and SMNVEV (reference sequence). The CDR3 DNA reads TGTGCCAGCAGTTTAGGCAGGTACAATGAGCAGTTCTTC. The encoded protein is CASSLGRYNEQFF.

This clone was observed many times. The CDR3 here is CASSIGNLPGNTIYF. The CDR3 region has the DNA TGTGCCAGTAGTATAGGGAATCTTCCTGGAAACACCATATATTTT. The chain combines TRBV19 with TRBJ1-3, with unresolved D. Trimming pared 1 base from V and 2 bases from J, leaving 9 bases between. The CDR3 extends over 15 amino acids. Germline CDR1 reads LNHDA; CDR2 reads SQIVND (reference sequence).

The J gene is TRBJ2-7, the V gene TRBV4-1; no clear D gene. This CDR3 comprises 13 residues. V was clipped by 4 bases and J by 6 bases, with 13 bases between them. CDR1 and CDR2 (germline): MGHRA, YSYEKL. The CDR3 protein is CASSPLTRSEQYF. The CDR3 nucleotides read TGCGCCAGCAGCCCCTTGACCCGATCCGAGCAGTACTTC.

This chain links TRBV5-4 with TRBJ2-7; TRBD2 matches at 7 bases. Germline CDR1 is SGHNT and CDR2 is YYREEE (reference sequence). The V segment lost 0 bases and the J segment 2 bases; nucleotides outside the gene matches: 8. CDR3 length: 16 amino acids. This chain's CDR3 is CASSLVLAEIPYEQYF. For the CDR3, the DNA is TGTGCCAGCAGCTTGGTTCTAGCGGAGATCCCCTACGAGCAGTACTTC.

This clone was counted a single time. The V gene is TRBV5-5, the J gene TRBJ1-1; 10 bases map to TRBD1. The CDR3 runs 13 residues. J lost 8 bases, V lost 5 bases, and 6 bases had no gene match. The V gene's germline CDR1 is SGHKS and CDR2 YYEKEE (reference sequence). The CDR3 spells CASSMTGGIEAFF. CDR3 coding DNA: TGTGCCAGCAGTATGACAGGGGGCATAGAAGCTTTCTTT.

V usage is TRBV27 and J usage is TRBJ2-2, with D perhaps TRBD1 (6 bases). The germline V and J ends were trimmed by 4 bases and 2 bases, with 14 bases remaining between them. Looked up from germline, CDR1 is MNHEY and CDR2 is SMNVEV (reference sequence). This CDR3 has 16 residues. CDR3 sequence reads: CASSSGTSFNTGELFF. The CDR3 DNA reads as TGTGCCAGCAGTTCCGGGACAAGTTTTAACACCGGGGAGCTGTTTTTT.

The chain combines TRBV11-2 with TRBJ2-7; the D gene is possibly TRBD1 (6 bases). Germline lookup yields CDR1 SGHAT and CDR2 FQNNGV. V dropped 6 bases and J dropped 1 base, with 7 bases sitting between them. The CDR3 extends over 12 amino acids. The CDR3 region has the DNA TGTGCCAGCAGTCAGGGGTCCTACGAGCAGTACTTC. Encoded protein: CASSQGSYEQYF.

The CDR3 nucleotides are TGTGCCACCAGTGATTTGGGGACTGGGCAGTTCTTC. It yields the protein CATSDLGTGQFF. V is TRBV24-1 and J is TRBJ2-1; the D gene is possibly TRBD2 (6 bases). Germline CDR1 and CDR2: KGHDR and SFDVKD. Deletions cut 0 bases from V and 12 bases from J, with 8 bases between. The CDR3 sequence is 12 residues long.

This sequence joins TRBV6-6 and TRBJ1-1, with a tentative D call TRBD1 (5 bases). Germline CDR1 is MNHNY and CDR2 is SVGAGI (reference sequence). V was cut by 7 bases and J by 1 base, with 13 bases left in between. The CDR3 loop spans 14 amino acids. The CDR3 here is CASKPFGGNTEAFF. Written as DNA, the CDR3 is TGTGCCAGCAAGCCCTTCGGGGGGAACACTGAAGCTTTCTTT.

The chain couples TRBV18 to TRBJ2-7, with 7 bases lining up with TRBD2. The CDR3 sequence is 14 residues long. Germline CDR1 is KGHSH and CDR2 is LQKENI. Germline trimming cut 0 bases from V and 2 bases from J; bases unmatched to any gene: 1. The CDR3 DNA follows: TGTGCCAGCTCACCACCGGCGGGAGCCTACGAGCAGTACTTC. It translates to CASSPPAGAYEQYF.

This clone has only one observation. This chain uses TRBV3-1 (or the pseudogene TRBV3-2) with TRBJ1-3; D gene unclear. The CDR3 has 14 residues. V lost 4 bases and J lost 2, with 9 bases in between. Germline assignment: CDR1 LGHDT and CDR2 YNNKEL (reference sequence). Here the CDR3 reads CASSLSEAGNTIYF. The CDR3, as DNA: TGTGCCAGCAGCCTGAGCGAGGCTGGAAACACCATATATTTT.

The chain uses TRBV3-1 (or the pseudogene TRBV3-2) and TRBJ1-1; no firm D call. The CDR3 is made up of 13 amino acids. Trimming left V 6 bases short and J 1 base short, with 9 bases between. Germline CDR1 is LGHDT and CDR2 is YNNKEL (reference sequence). In DNA form, the CDR3 reads TGTGCCAGCAGGTCTGCAGGGAACACTGAAGCTTTCTTT. Translated, it gives CASRSAGNTEAFF.

J is TRBJ2-3 and V is TRBV11-1, with TRBD2 matching over 7 bases. The CDR3 extends over 15 amino acids. V was pared by 3 bases and J by 2 bases, with 5 bases of the junction left unmatched. Germline V gives CDR1 SGHAT, CDR2 FQDESV (reference sequence). The CDR3 bases are TGTGCCAGCAGCTTCCGGGACTACGACACAGATACGCAGTATTTT. Its protein product is CASSFRDYDTDTQYF. The full variable domain, completed using reference TRBV11-1 and TRBJ2-3, is EAEVAQSPRYKITEKSQAVAFWCDPISGHATLYWYRQILGQGPELLVQFQDESVVDDSQLPKDRFSAERLKGVDSTLKIQPAELGDSAMYLCASSFRDYDTDTQYFGPGTRLTVL.